This entry lists 9 T cell receptor beta chains sequenced from one sample in a study of tumor T cells in aggressive B-cell lymphoma. Sequenced by immunoSEQ multiplex PCR; TCRdb stores in-frame clones only, minus some. The sample consists of 1,500 to 2,000 clones, about four fifths of them appearing once. The sample comprised tumor tissue. These receptors all stem from an adult with diffuse large B cell lymphoma.

The V and J genes are TRBV20-1 and TRBJ2-1; D remains ambiguous. Germline assignment: CDR1 DFQATT and CDR2 SNEGSKA (reference sequence). The CDR3 runs 11 residues. Trimming shortened V by 2 bases and J by 4 bases, and 3 bases separated the two germline ends. The CDR3 region has the DNA TGCAGTGCTAGACAATACAATGAGCAGTTCTTC. Protein: CSARQYNEQFF.

The gene calls are TRBV18 and TRBJ1-1; 9 bases match TRBD1. Looked up from germline, CDR1 is KGHSH and CDR2 is LQKENI. Trimming removed 1 base from V and 0 bases from J; junction bases left unmatched: 9. The CDR3 has 18 residues. The CDR3 DNA reads as TGTGCCAGCTCACCACAGGATTGGGACAGGGCGGTGAACACTGAAGCTTTCTTT. This encodes CASSPQDWDRAVNTEAFF.

The rearrangement joins TRBV7-3 to TRBJ2-1, with 7 positions matching TRBD1. V lost 5 bases and J lost 9; bases outside the gene matches: 16. The CDR3 covers 16 residues. The germline gives CDR1 SGHTA, CDR2 FQGTGA. The CDR3 coding sequence is TGTGCCAGCAGCCCCCGACAGGGATATAATATTCGTGAGCAGTTCTTC. This encodes CASSPRQGYNIREQFF.

The rearrangement links TRBV15 to TRBJ1-5; D is perhaps TRBD1 (6 bases). Germline lookup yields CDR1 LNHNV and CDR2 YYDKDF (reference sequence). V lost 5 bases to trimming and J lost 5 bases, with 13 bases between them. The CDR3 has 14 amino acids. The CDR3 protein is CATSGQMTYQPQHF. The CDR3 region has the DNA TGTGCCACCAGCGGACAGATGACTTATCAGCCCCAGCATTTT.

J is TRBJ1-6 and V is TRBV5-1; D remains unclear. The CDR3 is made up of 17 amino acids. Trimming stripped 0 bases from V and 2 bases from J, with 12 bases between. Germline-derived CDR1 and CDR2 are SGHRS and YFSETQ. Here the CDR3 DNA reads TGCGCCAGCAGCTTGGATCTCACAACCCCCTATAATTCACCCCTCCACTTT. Protein product: CASSLDLTTPYNSPLHF.

The V gene is TRBV29-1, the J gene TRBJ1-2, with D possibly being TRBD1 (6 bases). CDR1 and CDR2 from the germline V gene are SQVTM and ANQGSEA. The CDR3 extends over 15 amino acids. Trimming removed 2 bases at V and 0 bases at J, with 13 bases between. The DNA of the CDR3 is TGCAGCGTTGAATCGAAGGGGACACCTAACTATGGCTACACCTTC. Amino acids: CSVESKGTPNYGYTF. The full variable domain, with the rest looked up from reference TRBV29-1 and TRBJ1-2, is SAVISQKPSRDICQRGTSLTIQCQVDSQVTMMFWYRQQPGQSLTLIATANQGSEATYESGFVIDKFPISRPNLTFSTLTVSNMSPEDSSIYLCSVESKGTPNYGYTFGSGTRLTVV.

The chain links TRBV7-9 to TRBJ2-3; 10 bases are a match to TRBD2. The CDR3 runs to 16 residues. After removal of 3 bases from V and 3 bases from J, the junction contained 6 bases not matched to a gene. CDR1 and CDR2 (germline): SEHNR, FQNEAQ (reference sequence). CDR3 bases: TGTGCCAGCAGCTTCGCTAGCGGGAGTGGGACAGATACGCAGTATTTT. Its translation: CASSFASGSGTDTQYF.

The rearrangement uses TRBV5-4 and TRBJ1-2; 7 bases match TRBD1. Germline V gene sequence: CDR1 SGHNT, CDR2 YYREEE (reference sequence). The trim removed 4 bases at V and 8 bases at J, leaving 8 bases unmatched. The CDR3 is made up of 13 amino acids. The CDR3 DNA follows: TGTGCCAGCAGCGCCGACAGGGCCGGGGGCTACACCTTC. It yields the protein CASSADRAGGYTF.

The rearrangement joins TRBV6-1 to TRBJ2-7, with 9 bases lining up with TRBD2. The V gene end was trimmed by 8 bases and the J gene end by 1 base; junction bases not matched to a gene: 9. The CDR3 is 15 residues long. In germline, CDR1 is MNHNS, CDR2 SASEGT. The CDR3: CASEVAGAQSYEQYV. CDR3 in DNA: TGTGCCAGCGAGGTAGCGGGAGCCCAATCCTACGAGCAGTACGTC.